Described below is a single TCR beta chain sequence and its context. Seattle's enrolled individuals joined amid active infection and were then monitored longitudinally. This sample was included in a study of blood T cell repertoires in COVID-19. Across the whole study: There were acute and convalescent COVID-19 samples, and they came from the United States, Italy and Spain. Sample material is recorded as cDNA or gDNA derived from T cells, B-cell-depleted T cells, or PBMCs.

Authors' processing steps: Amplification from reference gene primers served as the basis for estimated nucleated cell counts. TCRdb's table, derived via immunoSEQ multiplex PCR, lists solely in-frame clones and lacks some. Clonal size and the V and J genes are those of that table, whereas D and trimming came from the DNA. The repertoire holds roughly 81,000 clones, with 70% to 90% as singletons. V trimming: 4 bases; J trimming: 3 bases; junction bases outside the gene matches: 12. The V gene's germline CDR1 is SNHLY and CDR2 FYNNEI. The CDR3 contains 18 residues. Sequences were obtained from peripheral blood. The chain uses TRBV2 and TRBJ2-5, with 12 positions matching TRBD2. The source is a woman older than 75 with COVID-19, enrolled during active disease. This CDR3 reads CASSGGRLAGGSKETQYF. The CDR3 coding sequence is TGTGCCAGCAGTGGAGGTCGGCTAGCGGGGGGGTCAAAAGAGACCCAGTACTTC.